This TCR beta chain was observed in a study of T cell responses to AZD1222 COVID-19 vaccine. Measured with immunoSEQ multiplex PCR; TCRdb has only the in-frame clones, and not every one. This table holds roughly 110,000 clones, 92% found once. Study-wide results and limits: Only after the peak T cell response were repertoires sampled.

Note on this clone: Antigen specificity is unknown.

With 2 bases clipped from V and 1 base from J, the junction kept 4 bases outside the gene matches. Germline CDR1 reads LGHDT; CDR2 reads YNNKEL (reference sequence). The CDR3 length is 17 residues. Recipients boosted at about 4 weeks or about 12 weeks are pooled. The chain joins TRBV3-1 (or the pseudogene TRBV3-2) to TRBJ2-3; 12 bases are a match to TRBD2. This sequence was found in an adult who received the AZD1222 COVID-19 vaccine. This specimen was peripheral blood, taken 28 days after the second AZD1222 dose. This CDR3 reads CASSQLAGGPGTDTQYF. The CDR3 DNA reads as TGTGCCAGCAGCCAACTAGCGGGGGGGCCGGGCACAGATACGCAGTATTTT.